This T cell receptor (beta chain) was recorded in a study of blood T cell repertoires in COVID-19. Study summary: COVID-19 samples, acute and convalescent, were from the United States, Italy and Spain.

Trimming pared 3 bases from V and 3 bases from J, leaving 23 bases between. CDR1 and CDR2 (germline): LNHNV, YYDKDF (reference sequence). This CDR3 spans 18 amino acids. The table came from immunoSEQ multiplex PCR; TCRdb's copy has only in-frame clones and leaves some out. The sample has some 450,000 clones, about 87% seen once. This clone showed up just once. What was sequenced was peripheral blood. The sequence came from a woman in her forties or fifties with COVID-19, enrolled during active disease. The chain uses TRBV15 and TRBJ1-1; D is ambiguous. CDR3 loop: CATSRLPRVRSADTEAFF. CDR3 nucleotide sequence: TGTGCCACCAGCAGGCTTCCTCGTGTAAGGTCAGCGGACACTGAAGCTTTCTTT.